Listed here are 30 T cell receptor beta chains from one sample, sequenced in a study of blood T cell repertoires in COVID-19. Using immunoSEQ multiplex PCR, the repertoire was profiled, and TCRdb retains in-frame clones only, with some absent. Of just over 95,000 clones listed, about 86% were seen once; the top ten hold 15% to 17%. Sequencing was performed on peripheral blood. These receptors all stem from a human donor in a cohort sampled during active COVID-19.

The V and J genes are TRBV10-3 and TRBJ1-2, with D perhaps TRBD1 (6 bases). In germline, CDR1 is ENHRY, CDR2 SYGVKD. The CDR3 covers 12 residues. V lost 8 bases to trimming and J lost 3 bases, with 10 bases between them. In DNA form, the CDR3 reads TGTGCCATCGGGGACATAGACTATGGCTACACCTTC. Its translation is CAIGDIDYGYTF.

The rearrangement joins TRBV5-4 to TRBJ1-1; D may be TRBD1 (6 bases). Germline CDR1 and CDR2: SGHNT and YYREEE (reference sequence). This CDR3 has 17 amino acids. The germline V and J ends were trimmed by 4 bases and 0 bases, with 19 bases remaining between them. CDR3 nucleotides: TGTGCCAGCAGCCCAGCCTCCCGGGGGGCTCTGAACACTGAAGCTTTCTTT. It is translated as CASSPASRGALNTEAFF.

In this sample, this clone turned up a few times. The chain employs TRBV7-3 and TRBJ1-1, with TRBD1 matching over 8 bases. Looked up from germline, CDR1 is SGHTA and CDR2 is FQGTGA. CDR3 length equals 15 residues. Trimming took 5 bases from V and 1 from J; bases not matched to a gene: 6. The CDR3 DNA is TGTGCCAGCAGCACCGGACAGGGAGAGAACACTGAAGCTTTCTTT. Translation: CASSTGQGENTEAFF.

CDR3 bases: TGTGCCAGCTCACGAAACTTGGGACTAGCGGGTCAAGAGACCCAGTACTTC. It specifies CASSRNLGLAGQETQYF. The chain carries TRBV18 and TRBJ2-5, with 12 bases fitting TRBD2. CDR1 is KGHSH and CDR2 is LQKENI in the germline V gene. J gave up 2 bases and V 4 bases, and 8 bases lay outside the gene matches. The CDR3 totals 17 residues.

This chain uses TRBV5-1 with TRBJ1-2; 9 nucleotides agree with TRBD1. The V gene end was trimmed by 5 bases and the J gene end by 8 bases; junction bases not matched to a gene: 7. CDR1 and CDR2 from the germline V gene are SGHRS and YFSETQ. The CDR3 consists of 13 residues. The CDR3 nucleotides are TGCGCCAGCAGACTGGGACAGGGTCCCGGCTACACCTTC. Translating gives CASRLGQGPGYTF.

V usage is TRBV5-6 and J usage is TRBJ2-5; 11 positions agree with TRBD2. The germline gives CDR1 SGHDT, CDR2 YYEEEE. With 2 bases clipped from V and 2 bases from J, the junction kept 5 bases outside the gene matches. There are 16 residues in the CDR3. The CDR3 DNA reads TGTGCCAGCAGCTTACGTAGACTAGCGGGGCAAGAGACCCAGTACTTC. Protein sequence: CASSLRRLAGQETQYF. The whole variable domain, filled in from reference TRBV5-6 and TRBJ2-5, reads DAGVTQSPTHLIKTRGQQVTLRCSPKSGHDTVSWYQQALGQGPQFIFQYYEEEERQRGNFPDRFSGHQFPNYSSELNVNALLLGDSALYLCASSLRRLAGQETQYFGPGTRLLVL.

This clone was recorded once. The V and J genes are TRBV29-1 and TRBJ2-3; 12 bases line up with TRBD2. From germline, CDR1 is SQVTM and CDR2 ANQGSEA. V shed 7 bases and J 0 bases; nucleotides not matched to a gene: 2. The CDR3 is 14 amino acids. CDR3 loop: CSGGLAGSTDTQYF. Here the CDR3 DNA reads TGCAGCGGTGGACTAGCGGGAAGCACAGATACGCAGTATTTT.

CDR3 sequence (DNA): TGTGCCATTAGCCAGACAGACGGTGAGCAGTTCTTC. Translation: CAISQTDGEQFF. The gene calls are TRBV10-3 and TRBJ2-1, with D possibly being TRBD1 (5 bases). CDR1 is ENHRY and CDR2 is SYGVKD in the germline V gene. This CDR3 contains 12 residues. The V end lost 9 bases, the J end lost 9 bases, and 15 bases lay between the germline ends.

The rearrangement uses TRBV7-8 and TRBJ1-3; 7 positions match TRBD1. After removal of 1 base from V and 3 bases from J, the junction contained 12 bases not matched to a gene. From germline, CDR1 is SGHVS and CDR2 FQNEAQ. The CDR3 consists of 18 residues. The CDR3 DNA reads TGTGCCAGCAGCTTAGTTCGAGACAGGGCTCATAGTGGAAACACCATATATTTT. Its protein is CASSLVRDRAHSGNTIYF.

The chain's CDR3 is CASSGASGGARPGETQYF. The CDR3 DNA follows: TGTGCCAGCAGCGGGGCTAGCGGGGGTGCAAGACCGGGGGAGACCCAGTACTTC. The chain combines TRBV5-4 with TRBJ2-5, with TRBD2 identical over 10 bases. Losses at the gene ends were 4 bases for V and 5 bases for J; bases not matched to a gene: 17. From germline, CDR1 is SGHNT and CDR2 YYREEE (reference sequence). The CDR3 is 18 amino acids.

V and J are TRBV28 and TRBJ2-2; 9 nucleotides line up with TRBD2. V shed 5 bases and J 7 bases; nucleotides not matched to a gene: 11. The germline V gene encodes CDR1 MDHEN and CDR2 SYDVKM. The CDR3 loop spans 16 amino acids. The CDR3 nucleotides are TGTGCCAGCAGTCCCCATAGCGGGAGCTCCCACGGGGAGCTGTTTTTT. Residues: CASSPHSGSSHGELFF. The full variable domain, its missing parts supplied by reference TRBV28 and TRBJ2-2, is DVKVTQSSRYLVKRTGEKVFLECVQDMDHENMFWYRQDPGLGLRLIYFSYDVKMKEKGDIPEGYSVSREKKERFSLILESASTNQTSMYLCASSPHSGSSHGELFFGEGSRLTVL.

This clone was seen just once. This rearrangement joins TRBV13 to TRBJ1-1; D remains ambiguous. The CDR3 has 11 amino acids. CDR1 and CDR2 from the germline V gene are PRHDT and FYEKMQ (reference sequence). V lost 5 bases and J 10 bases, leaving 11 bases between the germline ends. CDR3 coding DNA: TGTGCCAGCAGCGGAGGGTTTGGAGCTTTCTTT. This encodes CASSGGFGAFF.

The genes are TRBV7-6 and TRBJ2-2, with 10 bases identical to TRBD2. Germline-derived CDR1 and CDR2 are SGHVS and FNYEAQ. CDR3 length equals 15 residues. J gave up 3 bases and V 5 bases, and 3 bases lay outside the gene matches. The CDR3 spells CASSTTSGHTGELFF. In DNA, the CDR3 is TGTGCCAGCAGCACGACTAGCGGGCACACCGGGGAGCTGTTTTTT.

The chain has TRBV30 and TRBJ2-6; possible D gene TRBD1, 5 bases. This CDR3 region has 15 residues. The V and J ends lost 4 bases and 2 bases respectively, with 12 bases between them. CDR1 and CDR2 (germline): GTSNPN, SVGIG (reference sequence). The CDR3 region is CAWNRSPPGANVLTF. Here the CDR3 DNA reads TGTGCCTGGAACAGGTCCCCTCCTGGGGCCAACGTCCTGACTTTC.

The chain employs TRBV19 and TRBJ1-5; no reliable D call. The CDR3 is made up of 14 amino acids. In germline, CDR1 is LNHDA, CDR2 SQIVND (reference sequence). Trimming shortened V by 7 bases and J by 4 bases, and 14 bases separated the two germline ends. CDR3 residues: CASTPVLSNQPQHF. CDR3 DNA sequence: TGTGCCAGTACCCCGGTGTTATCGAATCAGCCCCAGCATTTT.

Only a few counts were recorded for this clone. V usage is TRBV28 and J usage is TRBJ1-3; 8 nucleotides match TRBD1. CDR1 is MDHEN and CDR2 is SYDVKM in the germline V gene. The CDR3 contains 14 residues. V lost 6 bases, J lost 8 bases, and 9 bases stayed unmatched. CDR3 DNA: TGTGCCAGCAGCTCCCCGGACAGGGCGGACACCATATATTTT. Translation gives CASSSPDRADTIYF.

The gene calls are TRBV11-2 and TRBJ1-4; 8 bases are a match to TRBD1. V lost 5 bases, J lost 12 bases, and 5 bases stayed unmatched. The germline V gene encodes CDR1 SGHAT and CDR2 FQNNGV. This CDR3 has 12 residues. CDR3 in amino acids: CASSEGQGELFF. CDR3 DNA sequence: TGTGCCAGCAGCGAAGGACAGGGTGAACTGTTTTTT.

CDR3 residues: CASSLGQGGQETQYF. The CDR3 nucleotides read TGTGCCAGCAGCTTAGGACAGGGAGGACAAGAGACCCAGTACTTC. J is TRBJ2-5 and V is TRBV11-2, with a tentative D call TRBD1 (7 bases). Deletions cut 1 base from V and 2 bases from J, with 11 bases between. Germline CDR1 SGHAT, CDR2 FQNNGV. This CDR3 spans 15 amino acids.

This chain joins TRBV5-4 and TRBJ2-7; the match to TRBD2 covers 13 bases. This CDR3 comprises 16 residues. Germline-derived CDR1 and CDR2 are SGHNT and YYREEE (reference sequence). V was clipped by 4 bases and J by 0 bases; unmatched bases: 4. DNA for the CDR3: TGTGCCAGCAGCCCGGGACTAGCGGGGCTCTCCTACGAGCAGTACTTC. Amino acid sequence: CASSPGLAGLSYEQYF.

The chain is built from TRBV11-2 and TRBJ1-2; 10 nucleotides align to TRBD1. V lost 5 bases to trimming and J lost 8 bases; unmatched junction nucleotides: 11. The length of the CDR3 is 15 residues. CDR1 is SGHAT and CDR2 is FQNNGV in the germline V gene. CDR3 amino acids: CASSPRQGAHWGYTF. The CDR3 nucleotides read TGTGCCAGCAGCCCCAGACAGGGGGCCCACTGGGGCTACACCTTC.

The V gene is TRBV5-6, the J gene TRBJ2-7; 9 bases agree with TRBD2. Trimming took 5 bases from V and 2 from J; bases not matched to a gene: 5. Germline lookup yields CDR1 SGHDT and CDR2 YYEEEE. The CDR3 is 14 residues long. The CDR3 protein is CASSNLAGPYEQYF. The CDR3 DNA is TGTGCCAGCAGTAATCTAGCGGGACCCTACGAGCAGTACTTC.

The DNA for the CDR3 is TGTGCCAGCAGTTTATTTTCTCCGGGGGCTGAAGCGGGAGGGCCGGCAGATACGCAGTATTTT. Translated: CASSLFSPGAEAGGPADTQYF. The chain employs TRBV28 and TRBJ2-3; 10 bases line up with TRBD2. The CDR3 length is 21 residues. Per germline, CDR1 MDHEN and CDR2 SYDVKM. The ends lost 1 base at V and 4 bases at J; junction bases unmatched: 20.

This chain joins TRBV4-1 and TRBJ2-5, with D possibly matching TRBD1 (6 bases). Germline-derived CDR1 and CDR2 are MGHRA and YSYEKL. Between the trimmed V and J ends, which lost 4 bases and 2 bases, there was a span of 8 bases. The CDR3 has 13 amino acids. CDR3 in DNA: TGCGCCAGCAGCCGGGGGCCTCAAGAGACCCAGTACTTC. Protein sequence: CASSRGPQETQYF.

V gene TRBV18 combines with J gene TRBJ1-2; possibly TRBD1 for D (5 bases). The CDR3 spans 14 residues. CDR1 is KGHSH and CDR2 is LQKENI in the germline V gene. V dropped 6 bases and J dropped 5 bases, with 16 bases sitting between them. CDR3 DNA sequence: TGTGCCAGCTCCCCCGGGGGGACGGGATATGGCTACACCTTC. This gives the protein CASSPGGTGYGYTF.

The genes are TRBV19 and TRBJ1-2; 9 bases match TRBD1. The CDR3 is 14 residues long. V shed 6 bases, J shed 2 bases, and the junction held 4 bases outside the gene matches. CDR1 is LNHDA, CDR2 SQIVND, per germline (reference sequence). CDR3 nucleotides: TGTGCCAGTAGACCGGGACAGGGAAACTATGGCTACACCTTC. This codes for CASRPGQGNYGYTF.

The chain is built from TRBV4-3 and TRBJ1-2, with D perhaps matching TRBD1 (5 bases). With 0 bases removed from V and 6 bases from J, the gap between germline ends came to 14 bases. Germline V gene sequence: CDR1 LGHNA, CDR2 YSLEER. CDR3 size: 15 residues. DNA for the CDR3: TGCGCCAGCAGCCAAGATCTGAACAGGAGTAATGGCTACACCTTC. It specifies CASSQDLNRSNGYTF.

The chain is built from TRBV28 and TRBJ1-2, with D maybe TRBD1 (6 bases). Germline V CDR1 and CDR2: MDHEN, SYDVKM. Trimming removed 3 bases at V and 3 bases at J, with 11 bases between. This CDR3 is 14 amino acids long. CDR3 DNA sequence: TGTGCCAGCAGTTTCCAGGGGAGAGACTATGGCTACACCTTC. Translation: CASSFQGRDYGYTF.

The J gene is TRBJ2-1, the V gene TRBV3-1 (or the pseudogene TRBV3-2), with D tentatively TRBD2 (7 bases). The ends were cut back, 4 bases at V and 10 bases at J, with 32 bases in the middle. This CDR3 has 19 residues. Germline V gene data show CDR1 as LGHDT and CDR2 as YNNKEL (reference sequence). The CDR3 loop is CASSLNDFRGDYKVEEQFF. The CDR3 DNA is TGTGCCAGCAGCCTTAACGACTTTAGGGGGGACTATAAGGTCGAGGAGCAGTTCTTC.

The genes are TRBV5-1 and TRBJ2-2; maybe TRBD1 (6 bases). V was pared by 5 bases and J by 7 bases, with 15 bases between. Germline V CDR1 and CDR2: SGHRS, YFSETQ. CDR3 length: 14 residues. The CDR3 bases are TGCGCCAGCAGTAGGGGCCAGGGGATCGGGGAGCTGTTTTTT. Protein: CASSRGQGIGELFF.

This chain links TRBV21-1 with TRBJ2-3; the table calls TRBD1, which could not be checked here. TRBV21-1 is noted as a pseudogene. The CDR3 has 21 amino acids. In DNA, the CDR3 is TGTGCCAGCAGCATTAGGGAACAGGGACACGGGTACGCGCAGGTTGCAGATACGCAGTATTTT. Translated: CASSIREQGHGYAQVADTQYF.